This entry lists 21 T cell receptor beta chains sequenced from one sample in a study of prognosis after radiotherapy for stage I lung cancer. The genomic DNA TCR beta CDR3 region underwent two rounds of multiplex PCR. During first-round PCR, primers specific to each TRBV and TRBJ gene were used. TCRdb recomputed calls from the multiplex PCR reads with MiXCR, one row per CDR3 protein. This table holds about 22,000 distinct CDR3 sequences, more than 40% found once. The sample here was PBMCs, taken before or after stereotactic body radiation therapy (not recorded which). These receptors originate from a donor of 50 years or more with non-small cell lung cancer.

Turning to this clonotype: A far bigger clonotype differs at one base, so this is likely a read error. The gene calls are TRBV2 and TRBJ1-1; no firm D call. V lost 7 bases to trimming and J lost 4 bases, with 13 bases between them. This CDR3 has 13 residues. Germline CDR1 and CDR2: SNHLY and FYNNEI. In DNA form, the CDR3 reads TGTGCCAGCATCCTTAGACAAGCCACTGAAGCTTTCTTT. It yields the protein CASILRQATEAFF. The full variable domain, with the rest looked up from reference TRBV2 and TRBJ1-1, is EPEVTQTPSHQVTQMGQEVILRCVPISNHLYFYWYRQILGQKVEFLVSFYNNEISEKSEIFDDQFSVERPDGSNFTLKIRSTKLEDSAMYFCASILRQATEAFFGQGTRLTVV.

In this sample, this clonotype turned up many times. In this CDR3 the conserved last residue, phenylalanine or tryptophan, is missing, so a read error is likely. The chain links TRBV2 to TRBJ2-5; TRBD1 is a possible D gene (5 bases). CDR1 is SNHLY and CDR2 is FYNNEI in the germline V gene. This CDR3 contains 13 residues. V was cut by 7 bases and J by 2 bases, with 11 bases left in between. The CDR3 loop is CASTPGRQETQYL. The CDR3 DNA is TGTGCCAGCACACCAGGGCGTCAAGAGACCCAGTACCTC.

On this clonotype itself: It differs at one base from a far larger clone, so likely a read error. This chain joins TRBV6-5 and TRBJ1-5; possibly TRBD1 for D (6 bases). This CDR3 has 17 amino acids. Looked up from germline, CDR1 is MNHEY and CDR2 is SVGAGI. For the CDR3, the DNA is TGTGCCAGCAGACCAGCACAGGGAAGAGGACGCAATCAGCCCAAGCATTTT. Its protein product is CASRPAQGRGRNQPKHF.

The chain employs TRBV28 and TRBJ2-7; D gene uncertain. The CDR3 is 15 residues long. The V end was cut by 4 bases, the J end by 11 bases, with 24 bases between. From germline, CDR1 is MDHEN and CDR2 SYDVKM. The CDR3: CASSWVRSGRYSEYF. DNA for the CDR3: TGTGCCAGCAGTTGGGTGAGGTCAGGCCGATATTCAGAGTACTTC. The full variable domain, completed using reference TRBV28 and TRBJ2-7, is DVKVTQSSRYLVKRTGEKVFLECVQDMDHENMFWYRQDPGLGLRLIYFSYDVKMKEKGDIPEGYSVSREKKERFSLILESASTNQTSMYLCASSWVRSGRYSEYFGPGTRLTVT.

V is TRBV20-1 and J is TRBJ2-4; D gene ambiguous. In germline, CDR1 is DFQATT, CDR2 SNEGSKA (reference sequence). The CDR3 contains 11 residues. Trimming took off 6 bases at V and 4 bases at J, with 7 bases between the two ends. This chain's CDR3 is CSASYKNIQYF. For the CDR3, the DNA is TGCAGTGCCAGTTATAAAAACATTCAGTACTTC.

This rearrangement joins TRBV27 to TRBJ2-7; a possible D gene is TRBD1 (5 bases). This CDR3 spans 15 amino acids. Germline lookup yields CDR1 MNHEY and CDR2 SMNVEV (reference sequence). V was pared by 1 base and J by 5 bases, with 15 bases between. The DNA of the CDR3 is TGTGCCAGCAGTTTATTAAGGGCAGGGCTCGACGAGCAGTACTTC. Translating gives CASSLLRAGLDEQYF.

This clonotype was counted ten times or more. This rearrangement joins TRBV6-2 or TRBV6-3 to TRBJ2-3, with D unresolved. Trimming cost V 6 bases and J 0 bases, with 10 bases left between them. This CDR3 comprises 14 residues. Per the germline V gene, CDR1 is MNHEY and CDR2 is SVGEGT. CDR3 DNA sequence: TGTGCCAGCAGCGTCCTCACTAGCACAGATACGCAGTATTTT. Amino acids: CASSVLTSTDTQYF.

The chain couples TRBV7-2 to TRBJ1-2; TRBD1 is a possible D gene (6 bases). V lost 2 bases, J lost 8 bases, and 12 bases lay in between. The CDR3 totals 13 residues. The germline V gene has CDR1 SGHTA and CDR2 FQGNSA. CDR3 nucleotides: TGTGCCAGCAGCTTATACAGGGAAGGGGGCTACACCTTC. It codes for CASSLYREGGYTF.

The V call is TRBV24-1, the J call TRBJ2-3; D is undetermined. CDR3 length: 16 residues. Deletions cut 1 base from V and 0 bases from J, with 10 bases between. In germline, CDR1 is KGHDR, CDR2 SFDVKD. The CDR3 region has the DNA TGTGCCACCAGTGATTTTACGGGTTCTAGCACAGATACGCAGTATTTT. It specifies CATSDFTGSSTDTQYF.

This clonotype was seen ten or more times. The V call is TRBV9, the J call TRBJ1-2; D ambiguous. The CDR3 extends over 11 amino acids. Germline assignment: CDR1 SGDLS and CDR2 YYNGEE. V lost 3 bases and J lost 8, with 8 bases in between. The CDR3 reads CASSAERGYTF. The CDR3 region has the DNA TGTGCCAGCAGCGCCGAACGGGGCTACACCTTC.

The chain links TRBV7-3 to TRBJ1-2; 7 bases align to TRBD1. This CDR3 is built from 13 residues. CDR1 and CDR2 from the germline V gene are SGHTA and FQGTGA. With 5 bases clipped from V and 8 bases from J, the junction kept 8 bases outside the gene matches. CDR3 nucleotides: TGTGCCAGCAGCCCGCAGGGGGGTGGCGGCTACACCTTC. Protein product: CASSPQGGGGYTF.

A note on this clonotype: This may stem from a read error, because a much larger clone lies one nucleotide away. V and J are TRBV11-2 and TRBJ2-5, with no clear D. Between the trimmed V and J ends, which lost 3 bases and 7 bases, there was a span of 9 bases. The CDR3 has 12 amino acids. Germline CDR1 and CDR2: SGHAT and FQNNGV. The CDR3 sequence is CASSFLAWTQYF. In DNA, the CDR3 is TGTGCCAGCAGCTTTTTGGCTTGGACCCAGTACTTC. Filled out from reference TRBV11-2 and TRBJ2-5, the complete variable domain reads EAGVAQSPRYKIIEKRQSVAFWCNPISGHATLYWYQQILGQGPKLLIQFQNNGVVDDSQLPKDRFSAERLKGVDSTLKIQPAKLEDSAVYLCASSFLAWTQYFGPGTRLLVL.

This clonotype was counted many times. This chain uses TRBV4-2 with TRBJ2-7, with D possibly TRBD1 on 5 matching bases. CDR1 LGHNA and CDR2 YNFKEQ come from the germline V gene. This CDR3 has 15 amino acids. The germline V and J ends were trimmed by 0 bases and 4 bases, with 13 bases remaining between them. The CDR3 region has the DNA TGTGCCAGCAGCCAAGAACCAGGGAATCTTTACGAGCAGTACTTC. It is translated as CASSQEPGNLYEQYF.

The rearrangement joins TRBV28 to TRBJ2-1, with 7 bases identical to TRBD1. Germline values: CDR1 MDHEN, CDR2 SYDVKM. Trimming took 5 bases from V and 5 from J; bases not matched to a gene: 6. The CDR3 covers 14 residues. CDR3 in DNA: TGTGCCAGCAGTCTAGACAGGGACCACAATGAGCAGTTCTTC. It codes for CASSLDRDHNEQFF.

This clonotype counts as medium-sized. The rearrangement uses TRBV6-1 and TRBJ1-6, with 8 positions matching TRBD1. Germline CDR1 MNHNS, CDR2 SASEGT. There are 18 residues in the CDR3. V trimming: 4 bases; J trimming: 3 bases; junction bases outside the gene matches: 11. CDR3 coding DNA: TGTGCCAGCAGTGGACCTCCCGGGACAGGACTCTATAATTCACCCCTCCACTTT. Translating it yields CASSGPPGTGLYNSPLHF.

About this clonotype: A much larger clone lies a single base off, so this may be a read error. The V and J genes are TRBV19 and TRBJ2-5; tentatively, D is TRBD2 (6 bases). The CDR3 has 14 residues. Germline V gene lookup returns CDR1 LNHDA and CDR2 SQIVND (reference sequence). DNA of the CDR3: TGCGCCAGTCAGAACCAGTCCCGGGAGGAGACCCAGTACTTC. Amino acid sequence: CASQNQSREETQYF.

This clonotype was picked up a small number of times. It is likely a read error: a sequence one base away is far more abundant. The chain is built from TRBV6-6 and TRBJ1-6; the D gene is possibly TRBD1 (6 bases). With 6 bases removed from V and 10 bases from J, the gap between germline ends came to 19 bases. CDR3 size: 15 residues. Germline V gene data show CDR1 as MNHNY and CDR2 as SVGAGI (reference sequence). The CDR3 bases are TGTGCCAGCAGGTACCGGGGGCTCGACTTATCACCCCTCCACTTT. It specifies CASRYRGLDLSPLHF.

Concerning this clonotype: A far larger clone lies a single base away; this is likely a read error. J is TRBJ2-3 and V is TRBV6-5; possible D gene TRBD1, 5 bases. CDR1 is MNHEY and CDR2 is SVGAGI in the germline V gene. The V end was cut by 2 bases, the J end by 0 bases, with 6 bases between. The CDR3 extends over 14 amino acids. The CDR3 DNA reads as TGTGCCAGCAGTTACCAGGGAAGCACAGATACGCAGTATTTT. Its translation: CASSYQGSTDTQYF.

V is TRBV20-1 and J is TRBJ2-2; D is perhaps TRBD2 (5 bases). V was pared by 6 bases and J by 6 bases, with 20 bases between. CDR1 and CDR2 (germline): DFQATT, SNEGSKA (reference sequence). This CDR3 contains 15 residues. The CDR3 bases are TGCAGTGCCCGCCCGGGGTCTAACTTACCCGGGGAGCTGTTTTTT. It encodes CSARPGSNLPGELFF.

This clonotype appeared many times. The V and J genes are TRBV6-1 and TRBJ1-1; weak D call: TRBD1 (5 bases). This CDR3 contains 13 residues. Trimming cost V 6 bases and J 8 bases, with 16 bases left between them. Germline V gene data show CDR1 as MNHNS and CDR2 as SASEGT. The CDR3 DNA reads TGTGCCAGCAGCCAACAGGCCGGGGGGGAAGCTTTCTTT. Translating it yields CASSQQAGGEAFF.

The chain couples TRBV2 to TRBJ2-7; D may be TRBD2 (5 bases). The CDR3 loop spans 11 amino acids. Trimming took off 6 bases at V and 5 bases at J, with 8 bases between the two ends. Germline CDR1 is SNHLY and CDR2 is FYNNEI. For the CDR3, the DNA is TGTGCCAGCAGCCTGCGGGACGAGCAGTACTTC. Its translation is CASSLRDEQYF.